This TCR beta chain was observed in a study of cytomegalovirus exposure and HLA in healthy donors. This clone was seen a few times. Antigen: not known. General study points: Among TCR beta chains, those listed as cytomegalovirus-associated numbered roughly 150. Immune exposure data for these donors was limited to CMV serostatus.

PCR was performed using 60 Vbeta and 13 Jbeta primers. The repertoire was sequenced with immunoSEQ multiplex PCR; TCRdb's copy has only in-frame clones and lacks some. Of 150,000 to 200,000 clones listed, 68% are singletons. Germline V lookup: CDR1 SQVTM, CDR2 ANQGSEA. Unmatched junction bases numbered 11, after V lost 6 bases and J lost 0 bases. The CDR3 has 16 residues. Source material: PBMCs. The V gene is TRBV29-1, the J gene TRBJ2-3; 8 nucleotides line up with TRBD2. This TCR was sampled from a woman between 40 and 50 years old in good health and CMV-seropositive. The CDR3 region has the DNA TGCAGCGTCATAAGGCTTAGCGGGGTTAGCACAGATACGCAGTATTTT. Its translation is CSVIRLSGVSTDTQYF.